This TCR beta chain was identified during a study of T cells after somatic rescue of genetic block. Assay: immunoSEQ multiplex PCR; the TCRdb copy retains only in-frame clones and omits some. The repertoire has under 850 clones, around 42% of them found once; the top ten carry roughly half. The CDR3 loop spans 12 amino acids. Per germline, CDR1 SGHTA and CDR2 FQGTGA. V lost 2 bases, J lost 4 bases, and 6 bases lay in between. In its sample, this clone is medium-sized. The source material was peripheral blood mononuclear cells (PBMCs). The TCR was taken from a girl less than two years old. The genes are TRBV7-3 and TRBJ2-7; a weak D match, TRBD1 (5 bases). For the CDR3, the DNA is TGTGCCAGCAGCTTACAGGGTTACGAGCAGTACTTC. Encoded protein: CASSLQGYEQYF.